Presented here are 25 T cell receptor beta chains from one specimen sequenced in a study of blood T cell repertoires in COVID-19. Libraries were prepared by immunoSEQ multiplex PCR; TCRdb keeps only in-frame clonotypes and omits some of them. Of 53,000 or so clones listed, approximately 91% are singletons. Material for sequencing was peripheral blood. The receptors originated from a human donor in a cohort sampled during active COVID-19.

This clone came up once. The genes are TRBV5-6 and TRBJ1-2; possible D gene TRBD1, 6 bases. This CDR3 is built from 15 residues. CDR1 and CDR2 from the germline V gene are SGHDT and YYEEEE. V lost 3 bases to trimming and J lost 0 bases, with 12 bases between them. CDR3 in DNA: TGTGCCAGCAGCTCGCGAGGGGGTGCTAACTATGGCTACACCTTC. This encodes CASSSRGGANYGYTF.

J is TRBJ1-6 and V is TRBV5-4; possible D gene TRBD1, 5 bases. The germline V gene encodes CDR1 SGHNT and CDR2 YYREEE (reference sequence). This CDR3 is 17 amino acids long. V was clipped by 0 bases and J by 13 bases, with 23 bases between them. CDR3 amino acids: CASSLEVGRISATPLHF. The CDR3 nucleotides are TGTGCCAGCAGCTTGGAAGTGGGGCGGATTTCGGCCACCCCCCTCCACTTT. Supplemented by reference TRBV5-4 and TRBJ1-6, the full variable domain reads ETGVTQSPTHLIKTRGQQVTLRCSSQSGHNTVSWYQQALGQGPQFIFQYYREEENGRGNFPPRFSGLQFPNYSSELNVNALELDDSALYLCASSLEVGRISATPLHFGNGTRLTVT.

The V gene is TRBV11-2, the J gene TRBJ2-1; weak D call: TRBD2 (5 bases). Germline-derived CDR1 and CDR2 are SGHAT and FQNNGV. V gave up 3 bases and J gave up 10 bases, with 16 bases separating them. The CDR3 totals 14 residues. The CDR3 DNA reads as TGTGCCAGCAGCTTTCTCTCCACCGGGGTCGAGCAGTTCTTC. Amino acids: CASSFLSTGVEQFF.

The J gene is TRBJ2-1, the V gene TRBV6-5, with D possibly TRBD1 on 6 matching bases. V was pared by 6 bases and J by 5 bases, with 11 bases between. This CDR3 spans 13 amino acids. Germline V gene lookup returns CDR1 MNHEY and CDR2 SVGAGI. The CDR3 sequence is CASSRGYNNEQFF. The CDR3 DNA sequence: TGTGCCAGCAGCAGGGGCTACAACAATGAGCAGTTCTTC.

The rearrangement uses TRBV4-1 and TRBJ2-1; 12 positions match TRBD2. V shed 1 base, J shed 9 bases, and the junction held 10 bases outside the gene matches. The CDR3 totals 17 residues. Germline V CDR1 and CDR2: MGHRA, YSYEKL. The CDR3 bases are TGCGCCAGCAGCCAAGTTCCGCTAGCGGGGGGGCTCGGTGAGCAGTTCTTC. Translating gives CASSQVPLAGGLGEQFF.

V usage is TRBV29-1 and J usage is TRBJ2-2, with TRBD1 matching 8 bases. The germline V gene encodes CDR1 SQVTM and CDR2 ANQGSEA. The CDR3 loop spans 15 amino acids. The trim removed 5 bases at V and 0 bases at J, leaving 5 bases unmatched. This CDR3 is CSVTSGGSNTGELFF. Here the CDR3 DNA reads TGCAGCGTTACTTCAGGGGGCTCGAACACCGGGGAGCTGTTTTTT.

The chain is built from TRBV15 and TRBJ2-6, with 8 nucleotides matching TRBD1. CDR1 LNHNV and CDR2 YYDKDF come from the germline V gene (reference sequence). The CDR3 has 17 residues. With 3 bases clipped from V and 1 base from J, the junction kept 5 bases outside the gene matches. CDR3 protein: CATSSHRDRSGANVLTF. CDR3 coding DNA: TGTGCCACCAGCAGCCACCGGGACAGGTCTGGGGCCAACGTCCTGACTTTC.

The chain uses TRBV10-3 and TRBJ1-4; D ambiguous. The germline gives CDR1 ENHRY, CDR2 SYGVKD. This CDR3 comprises 15 residues. Trimming left V 0 bases short and J 2 bases short, with 7 bases between. The CDR3 DNA sequence: TGTGCCATCAGTGAGTCGAGGTTGACTAATGAAAAACTGTTTTTT. Translation: CAISESRLTNEKLFF.

The CDR3 nucleotides are TGTGCCAGCTCACCACCCACTGGCGGGAGCGGAGAGACCCAGTACTTC. Residues: CASSPPTGGSGETQYF. The rearrangement joins TRBV18 to TRBJ2-5; TRBD2 matches 7 bases. V shed 0 bases and J 4 bases; nucleotides not matched to a gene: 8. Germline CDR1 reads KGHSH; CDR2 reads LQKENI. The CDR3 loop spans 16 amino acids.

The chain uses TRBV2 and TRBJ2-2, with TRBD1 identical over 7 bases. The V gene end was trimmed by 2 bases and the J gene end by 2 bases; junction bases not matched to a gene: 8. The germline CDR1 and CDR2 sequences are SNHLY and FYNNEI. The CDR3 contains 17 residues. The CDR3 spells CASSEFDWDRNTGELFF. DNA for the CDR3: TGTGCCAGCAGTGAATTTGACTGGGACAGAAACACCGGGGAGCTGTTTTTT.

The V and J genes are TRBV4-1 and TRBJ2-3, with D perhaps matching TRBD2 (6 bases). The CDR3 spans 14 residues. The germline V and J ends were trimmed by 4 bases and 2 bases, with 10 bases remaining between them. Per germline, CDR1 MGHRA and CDR2 YSYEKL. This CDR3 reads CASSPGLFTDTQYF. The CDR3 DNA reads as TGCGCCAGCAGCCCGGGACTCTTCACAGATACGCAGTATTTT.

The J gene is TRBJ1-2, the V gene TRBV6-5, with D possibly TRBD1 on 6 matching bases. V was pared by 2 bases and J by 7 bases, with 8 bases between. Germline V lookup: CDR1 MNHEY, CDR2 SVGAGI. CDR3 length equals 12 residues. In DNA form, the CDR3 reads TGTGCCAGCAGTTACCCGACAGGTGGCTACACCTTC. The encoded protein is CASSYPTGGYTF.

V is TRBV30 and J is TRBJ1-2, with D uncertain. The CDR3 runs 12 residues. Germline CDR1 GTSNPN, CDR2 SVGIG (reference sequence). Between the trimmed V and J ends, which lost 2 bases and 8 bases, there was a span of 12 bases. The CDR3 loop is CAWSRESHGYTF. Here the CDR3 DNA reads TGTGCCTGGAGTAGGGAGTCTCACGGCTACACCTTC.

V usage is TRBV12-3 or TRBV12-4 and J usage is TRBJ2-1, with D hard to call. CDR3 length equals 13 residues. The ends were cut back, 1 base at V and 4 bases at J, with 5 bases in the middle. Here the CDR3 DNA reads TGTGCCAGCAGTTTAGGGCGGTACAATGAGCAGTTCTTC. As protein: CASSLGRYNEQFF.

V gene TRBV15 combines with J gene TRBJ1-6; perhaps TRBD1 as D (6 bases). CDR1 is LNHNV and CDR2 is YYDKDF in the germline V gene (reference sequence). Deletions cut 5 bases from V and 9 bases from J, with 14 bases between. CDR3 size: 14 residues. DNA for the CDR3: TGTGCCACCAGCTCCGGACAGTCTGGTTCACCCCTCCACTTT. Its translation is CATSSGQSGSPLHF.

The V gene is TRBV6-5, the J gene TRBJ2-7, with 7 bases that match TRBD2. This CDR3 region has 15 residues. The ends lost 2 bases at V and 2 bases at J; junction bases unmatched: 6. CDR1 is MNHEY and CDR2 is SVGAGI in the germline V gene. DNA of the CDR3: TGTGCCAGCAGTTACCGACCGGGGGGTACCTACGAGCAGTACTTC. Its protein product is CASSYRPGGTYEQYF.

This clone occurred a few times. This chain uses TRBV3-1 (or the pseudogene TRBV3-2) with TRBJ1-2; 8 bases map to TRBD1. There are 14 residues in the CDR3. Germline loops: CDR1 LGHDT, CDR2 YNNKEL (reference sequence). V trimming: 4 bases; J trimming: 6 bases; junction bases outside the gene matches: 7. DNA for the CDR3: TGTGCCAGCAGCCCTAGGACAGGGAGCCATGGCTACACCTTC. Protein product: CASSPRTGSHGYTF.

This clone was counted between two and nine times. The J gene is TRBJ2-3, the V gene TRBV3-1 (or the pseudogene TRBV3-2); no reliable D call. The CDR3 extends over 14 amino acids. Looked up from germline, CDR1 is LGHDT and CDR2 is YNNKEL (reference sequence). Between the trimmed V and J ends, which lost 0 bases and 0 bases, there was a span of 4 bases. The CDR3 sequence: CASSQDPSTDTQYF. CDR3 nucleotide sequence: TGTGCCAGCAGCCAAGACCCTAGCACAGATACGCAGTATTTT.

The chain joins TRBV6-5 to TRBJ1-2; D is undetermined. The CDR3 sequence is 13 residues long. From germline, CDR1 is MNHEY and CDR2 SVGAGI. With 6 bases removed from V and 0 bases from J, the gap between germline ends came to 8 bases. The CDR3 nucleotides are TGTGCCAGCAGCGGACTAGCTAACTATGGCTACACCTTC. Protein sequence: CASSGLANYGYTF.

The V and J genes are TRBV19 and TRBJ2-3, with TRBD2 matching 11 bases. V was pared by 5 bases and J by 6 bases, with 7 bases of the junction left unmatched. Germline V gives CDR1 LNHDA, CDR2 SQIVND (reference sequence). There are 15 residues in the CDR3. The CDR3 DNA sequence: TGTGCCAGTAGTGCCGTAGCGGGGGGGATTGATACGCAGTATTTT. Translated: CASSAVAGGIDTQYF.

In its sample, this clone was seen a few times. The chain is built from TRBV29-1 and TRBJ2-1; D gene ambiguous. The CDR3 extends over 14 amino acids. Trimming took off 5 bases at V and 0 bases at J, with 11 bases between the two ends. Germline-derived CDR1 and CDR2 are SQVTM and ANQGSEA. The CDR3 here is CSVRKSSSYNEQFF. CDR3 DNA: TGCAGCGTTCGCAAAAGTAGCTCCTACAATGAGCAGTTCTTC.

This clone has a single count. This chain links TRBV18 with TRBJ2-2; weak D call: TRBD2 (6 bases). This CDR3 comprises 16 residues. V was shortened by 3 bases and J by 6 bases, with 17 bases between the two germline ends. Germline CDR1 KGHSH, CDR2 LQKENI. The CDR3 spells CASSPPGPGEAGELFF. The CDR3 DNA follows: TGTGCCAGCTCACCTCCGGGACCCGGGGAGGCCGGGGAGCTGTTTTTT.

The V and J genes are TRBV19 and TRBJ2-5, with D possibly TRBD2 on 6 matching bases. This CDR3 region has 16 residues. Trimming took off 2 bases at V and 2 bases at J, with 15 bases between the two ends. Germline CDR1 is LNHDA and CDR2 is SQIVND (reference sequence). The CDR3 DNA sequence: TGTGCCAGTAGTATATCCCTCGGGAGCGGGCAAGAGACCCAGTACTTC. Protein product: CASSISLGSGQETQYF.

The CDR3 loop reads CATFDRGQGLKAFF. CDR3 bases: TGTGCCACCTTCGACAGGGGGCAGGGTCTGAAAGCTTTCTTT. The chain carries TRBV19 and TRBJ1-1; TRBD1 agrees at 10 bases. Germline V gene lookup returns CDR1 LNHDA and CDR2 SQIVND (reference sequence). V lost 10 bases, J lost 9 bases, and 14 bases stayed unmatched. The CDR3 sequence is 14 residues long.

The chain has TRBV27 and TRBJ1-6; tentatively, D is TRBD1 (5 bases). V dropped 3 bases and J dropped 5 bases, with 11 bases sitting between them. The CDR3 sequence is 15 residues long. In germline, CDR1 is MNHEY, CDR2 SMNVEV (reference sequence). DNA for the CDR3: TGTGCCAGCAGTTTCGGGGGTGGGAATAATTCACCCCTCCACTTT. Translating gives CASSFGGGNNSPLHF.